This T cell receptor (beta chain) comes out of a study of patients and donors after allogeneic stem cell transplantation. Germline CDR1 and CDR2: KGHDR and SFDVKD. The CDR3 runs 13 residues. V was cut by 1 base and J by 6 bases, with 9 bases left in between. In TCRdb, the RT-PCR reads were re-called with MiXCR into one record per CDR3 protein. Of roughly 150,000 distinct CDR3 sequences listed, nearly 25% are singletons. This chain uses TRBV24-1 with TRBJ2-7; D not resolved. The sequenced material came from blood, either unsorted or a sorted T cell fraction (not recorded which). This clonotype was obtained from a human donor who was either an allogeneic HSCT recipient or a stem cell or donor lymphocyte infusion donor (not recorded which). It is not recorded whose cells these are; they may come from a transplant donor. CDR3 nucleotide sequence: TGTGCCACCAGTGATTTTAGACGAGGCGAGCAGTACTTC. It yields the protein CATSDFRRGEQYF.